This T cell receptor beta chain originates from a study of blood T cell repertoires in COVID-19. The wider study: T cells, B-cell-depleted T cells, or PBMCs supplied cDNA or gDNA.

Authors' analysis steps: Amplification of reference gene primers was used by the study to estimate nucleated cell counts. Some clones are missing from TCRdb's copy, which holds only in-frame ones; the method was immunoSEQ multiplex PCR. The V and J calls and the clone size are those of that table, but D and trimming were determined from the DNA. Seen here are a few hundred thousand clones, more than 75% observed once, and the top ten hold 1.2%. Researchers sorted participants into cohorts using their self-reported clinical history. The V and J ends lost 5 bases and 0 bases, in that order; junction bases with no gene match: 13. Germline CDR1 reads SGHTA; CDR2 reads FQGNSA. CDR3 length: 18 residues.

The specimen was PBMCs or T cells enriched from blood (not recorded which). The chain combines TRBV7-2 with TRBJ1-5, with 7 bases fitting TRBD1. The clonotype comes from a woman in her late teens or twenties who had recovered from COVID-19. CDR3 in amino acids: CASSRLGFTGDSNQPQHF. Here the CDR3 DNA reads TGTGCCAGCAGCCGCTTAGGGTTTACAGGGGATAGCAATCAGCCCCAGCATTTT.